One T cell receptor (beta chain) is described in this entry. Its target is unknown. Regarding time point: week 23, last vaccination. Doses of 300 ug of mutant IDH1 20-mer peptide were given with topical imiquimod. Each donor presented with a new WHO grade 3 or 4 astrocytoma that tested IDH1-mutant and showed ATRX loss. This sample is part of a study of a mutant IDH1 vaccine in newly diagnosed glioma. General study points: Vaccination induced immune responses in around 93% of patients.

TCRdb's copy holds only in-frame clones and misses some; the assay was immunoSEQ multiplex PCR. This sample has some 80,000 clones, with 85% found just once. The material sequenced was PBMCs, taken from a glioma patient whose treatment included an IDH1 peptide vaccine. The sequence came from a woman between 45 and 60 years old with glioma.

The CDR3 DNA follows: TGTGCCACCAGCGGACCAAGCTCCTACGAGCAGTACTTC. As protein: CATSGPSSYEQYF. The rearrangement joins TRBV15 to TRBJ2-7, with D unresolved. With 5 bases removed from V and 0 bases from J, the gap between germline ends came to 8 bases. The CDR3 loop spans 13 amino acids. Germline V gene sequence: CDR1 LNHNV, CDR2 YYDKDF (reference sequence).